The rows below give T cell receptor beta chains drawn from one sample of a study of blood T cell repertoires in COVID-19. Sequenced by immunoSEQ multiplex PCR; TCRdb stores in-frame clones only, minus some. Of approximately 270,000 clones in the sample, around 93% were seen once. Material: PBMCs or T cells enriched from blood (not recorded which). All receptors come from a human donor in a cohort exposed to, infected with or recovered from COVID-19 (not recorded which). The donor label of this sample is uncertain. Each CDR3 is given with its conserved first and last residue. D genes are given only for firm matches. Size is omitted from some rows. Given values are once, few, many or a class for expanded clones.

TGTGCCAGCAGCGGGGAGGGGCGAACTGAAGCTTTCTTT,CASSGEGRTEAFF,TRBJ1-1,-,TRBV2,-
TGTGCCAGCAGCTATTACAGGGGAAACTACGAGCAGTACTTC,CASSYYRGNYEQYF,TRBJ2-7,once,TRBV7-2,TRBD1
TGTGCCAGCAGCTTCAGGGAGGCACCCCTCCACTTT,CASSFREAPLHF,TRBJ1-6,-,TRBV11-2,-
TGTGCCAGCAGCCCCACAGGGGATGGCTACACCTTC,CASSPTGDGYTF,TRBJ1-2,-,TRBV11-3,TRBD1
TGTGCCAGCTCACCCACGAGGAATCTCTACGAGCAGTACTTC,CASSPTRNLYEQYF,TRBJ2-7,-,TRBV18,-
TGTGCCAGCAGTTACCCACGGACAGGGGGGTCCTACGAGCAGTACTTC,CASSYPRTGGSYEQYF,TRBJ2-7,-,TRBV6-5,TRBD1
TGTGCCAGCAGTCTAGGGGCAGGGGGCTTCGAACCGCTGTTTTTT,CASSLGAGGFEPLFF,TRBJ2-2,-,TRBV11-3,TRBD1
TGTGCCAGCAGTGAACCGGGCGGGAGTACTGAAAAACTGTTTTTT,CASSEPGGSTEKLFF,TRBJ1-4,-,TRBV6-1,-
TGTGCCACCAGTGAGACAGGGAACACTGAAGCTTTCTTT,CATSETGNTEAFF,TRBJ1-1,-,TRBV24-1,-
TGCAGCGTTGATCAAGGACAGGGGACCGGGGAGCTGTTTTTT,CSVDQGQGTGELFF,TRBJ2-2,-,TRBV29-1,TRBD1
TGTGCCTGGAACGAGGGAGATAGCAATCAGCCCCAGCATTTT,CAWNEGDSNQPQHF,TRBJ1-5,-,TRBV30,-